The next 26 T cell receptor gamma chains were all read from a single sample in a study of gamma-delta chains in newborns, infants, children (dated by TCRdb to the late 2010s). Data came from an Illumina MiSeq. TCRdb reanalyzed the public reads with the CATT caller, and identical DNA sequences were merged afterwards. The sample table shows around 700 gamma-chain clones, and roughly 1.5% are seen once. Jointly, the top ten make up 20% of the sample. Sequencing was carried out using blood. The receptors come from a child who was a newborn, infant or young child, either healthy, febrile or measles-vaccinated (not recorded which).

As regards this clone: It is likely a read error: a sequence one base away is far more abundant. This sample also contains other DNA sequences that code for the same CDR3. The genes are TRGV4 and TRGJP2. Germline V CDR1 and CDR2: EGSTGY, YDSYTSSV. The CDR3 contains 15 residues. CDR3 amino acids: CATWDGDSSDWIKTF. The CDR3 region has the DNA TGTGCCACCTGGGATGGGGATAGCAGTGATTGGATCAAGACGTTT.

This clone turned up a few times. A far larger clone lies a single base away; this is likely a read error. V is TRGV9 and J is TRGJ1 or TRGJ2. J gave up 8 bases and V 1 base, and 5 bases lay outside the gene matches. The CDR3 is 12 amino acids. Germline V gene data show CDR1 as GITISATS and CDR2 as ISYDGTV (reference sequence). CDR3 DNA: TGTGCCTTGTGGGAGGTAATTCATAAGAAACTCTTT. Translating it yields CALWEVIHKKLF.

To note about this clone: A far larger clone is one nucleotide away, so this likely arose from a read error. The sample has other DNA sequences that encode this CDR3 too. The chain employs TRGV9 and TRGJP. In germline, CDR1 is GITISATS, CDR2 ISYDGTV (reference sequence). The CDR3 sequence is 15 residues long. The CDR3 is CALWDGELGKKIKVF. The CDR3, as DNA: TGTGCCCTGTGGGACGGGGAGTTGGGCAAAAAAATCAAGGTATTT.

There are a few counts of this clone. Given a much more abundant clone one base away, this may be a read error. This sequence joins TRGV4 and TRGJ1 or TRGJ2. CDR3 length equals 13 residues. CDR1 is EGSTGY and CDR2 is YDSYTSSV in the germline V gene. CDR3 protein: CATRDLNYYKKLF. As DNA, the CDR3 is TGTGCCACCAGGGATCTGAATTATTATAAGAAACTCTTT.

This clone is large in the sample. The CDR3 sequence is CATWDGPFYKKLF. DNA of the CDR3: TGTGCCACCTGGGATGGGCCTTTTTATAAGAAACTCTTT. The V and J genes are TRGV4 and TRGJ1 or TRGJ2. Germline CDR1 is EGSTGY and CDR2 is YDSYTSSV. This CDR3 comprises 13 residues. The J segment lost 6 bases and the V segment lost 0 bases, leaving 5 bases of the junction unmatched.

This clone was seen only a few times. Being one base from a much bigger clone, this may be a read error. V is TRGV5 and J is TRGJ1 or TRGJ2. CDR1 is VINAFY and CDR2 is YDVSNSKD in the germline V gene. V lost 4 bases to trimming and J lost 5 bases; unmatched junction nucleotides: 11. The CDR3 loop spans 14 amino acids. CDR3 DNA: TGTGCCACCTGGGATGCTCGGGGAGATTATAAGAAACTCTTT. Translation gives CATWDARGDYKKLF.

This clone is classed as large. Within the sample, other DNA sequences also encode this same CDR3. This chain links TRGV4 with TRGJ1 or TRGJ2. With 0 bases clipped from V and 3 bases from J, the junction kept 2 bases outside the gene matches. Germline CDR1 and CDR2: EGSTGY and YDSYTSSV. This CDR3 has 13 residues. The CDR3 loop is CATWDGSYYKKLF. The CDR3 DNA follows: TGTGCCACCTGGGATGGGAGTTATTATAAGAAACTCTTT.

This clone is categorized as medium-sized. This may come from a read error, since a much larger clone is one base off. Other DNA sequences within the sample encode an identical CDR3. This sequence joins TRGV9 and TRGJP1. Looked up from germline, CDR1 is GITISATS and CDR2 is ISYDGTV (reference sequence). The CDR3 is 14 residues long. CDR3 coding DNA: TGCGCCTTGTGGGAGGCCGAGAGGGGTTGGTTCAAGATATTT. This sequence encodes CALWEAERGWFKIF.

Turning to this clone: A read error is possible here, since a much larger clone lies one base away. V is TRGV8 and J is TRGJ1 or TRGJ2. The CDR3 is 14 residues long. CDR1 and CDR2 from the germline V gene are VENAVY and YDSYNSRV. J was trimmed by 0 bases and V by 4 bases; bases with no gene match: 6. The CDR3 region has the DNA TGTGCCACCTGGGAATCCCCGAATTATTATAAGAAACTCTTT. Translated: CATWESPNYYKKLF.

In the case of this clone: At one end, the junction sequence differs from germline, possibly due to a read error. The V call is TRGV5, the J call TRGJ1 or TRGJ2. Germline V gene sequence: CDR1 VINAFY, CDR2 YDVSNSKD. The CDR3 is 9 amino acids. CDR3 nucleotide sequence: TGTGCCACCTGGGACCACCCTCTTTTT. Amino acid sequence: CATWDHPLF.

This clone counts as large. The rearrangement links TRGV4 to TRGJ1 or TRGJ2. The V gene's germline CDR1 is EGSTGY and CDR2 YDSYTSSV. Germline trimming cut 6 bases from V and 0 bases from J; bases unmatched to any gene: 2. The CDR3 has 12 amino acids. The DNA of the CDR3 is TGTGCCACCTGGCTGAATTATTATAAGAAACTCTTT. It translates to CATWLNYYKKLF.

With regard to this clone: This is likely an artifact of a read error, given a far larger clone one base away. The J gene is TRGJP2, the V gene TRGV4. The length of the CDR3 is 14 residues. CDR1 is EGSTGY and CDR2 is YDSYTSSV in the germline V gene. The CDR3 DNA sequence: TGTGCCACCCGGGATGGGAGTAGTGATTGGATCAAGACGTTT. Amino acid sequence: CATRDGSSDWIKTF.

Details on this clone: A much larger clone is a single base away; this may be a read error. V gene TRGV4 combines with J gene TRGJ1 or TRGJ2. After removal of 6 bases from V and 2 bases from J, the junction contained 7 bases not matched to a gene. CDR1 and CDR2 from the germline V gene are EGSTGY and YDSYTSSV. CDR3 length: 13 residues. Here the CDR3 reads CATWNRYYYKKLF. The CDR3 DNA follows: TGTGCCACCTGGAACCGCTATTATTATAAGAAACTCTTT.

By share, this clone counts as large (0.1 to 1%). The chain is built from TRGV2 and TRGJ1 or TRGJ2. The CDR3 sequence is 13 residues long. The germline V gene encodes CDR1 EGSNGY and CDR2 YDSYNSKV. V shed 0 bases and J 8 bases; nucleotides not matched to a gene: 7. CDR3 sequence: CATWDGQYHKKLF. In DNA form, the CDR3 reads TGTGCCACCTGGGACGGGCAATACCATAAGAAACTCTTT.

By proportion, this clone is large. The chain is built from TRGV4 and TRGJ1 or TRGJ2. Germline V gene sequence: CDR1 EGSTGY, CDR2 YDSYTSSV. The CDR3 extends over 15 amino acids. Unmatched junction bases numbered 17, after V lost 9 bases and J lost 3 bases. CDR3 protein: CATPTPGPTYYKKLF. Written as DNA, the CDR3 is TGTGCCACCCCCACCCCGGGCCCCACTTATTATAAGAAACTCTTT.

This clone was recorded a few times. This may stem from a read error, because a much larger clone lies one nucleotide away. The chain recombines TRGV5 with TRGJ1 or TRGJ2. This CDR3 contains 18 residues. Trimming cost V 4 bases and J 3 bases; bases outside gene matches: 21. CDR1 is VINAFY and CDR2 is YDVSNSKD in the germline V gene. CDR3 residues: CATWETGRRGHRYYKKLF. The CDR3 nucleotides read TGTGCCACCTGGGAAACCGGGCGGAGAGGCCATCGTTATTATAAGAAACTCTTT.

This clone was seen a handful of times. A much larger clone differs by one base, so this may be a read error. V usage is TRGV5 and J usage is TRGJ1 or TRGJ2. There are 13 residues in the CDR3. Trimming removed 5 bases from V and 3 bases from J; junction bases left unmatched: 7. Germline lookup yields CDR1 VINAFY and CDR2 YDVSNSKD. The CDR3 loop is CATWGRSYYKKLF. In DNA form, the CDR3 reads TGTGCCACCTGGGGCAGAAGTTATTATAAGAAACTCTTT.

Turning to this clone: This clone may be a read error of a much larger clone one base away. CDR3: CATWGGYKKLF. CDR3 sequence (DNA): TGTGCCACCTGGGGTGGGTATAAGAAACTCTTT. The chain couples TRGV3 to TRGJ1 or TRGJ2. Germline V lookup: CDR1 VTNTFY, CDR2 YDVSTARD (reference sequence). The CDR3 is 11 residues long. After removal of 5 bases from V and 7 bases from J, the junction contained 5 bases not matched to a gene.

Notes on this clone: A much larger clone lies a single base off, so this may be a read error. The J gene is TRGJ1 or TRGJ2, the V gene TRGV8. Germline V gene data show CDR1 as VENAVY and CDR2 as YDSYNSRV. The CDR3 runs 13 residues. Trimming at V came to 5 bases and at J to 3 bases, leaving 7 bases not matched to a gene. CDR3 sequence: CATWAPSYYKKLF. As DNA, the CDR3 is TGTGCCACCTGGGCCCCGAGTTATTATAAGAAACTCTTT.

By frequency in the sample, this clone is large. The CDR3 spells CATWDGSKKLF. The CDR3, as DNA: TGTGCCACCTGGGATGGGTCTAAGAAACTCTTT. The rearrangement links TRGV4 to TRGJ1 or TRGJ2. CDR3 size: 11 residues. Germline V gene sequence: CDR1 EGSTGY, CDR2 YDSYTSSV. Trimming cost V 0 bases and J 9 bases; bases outside gene matches: 2.

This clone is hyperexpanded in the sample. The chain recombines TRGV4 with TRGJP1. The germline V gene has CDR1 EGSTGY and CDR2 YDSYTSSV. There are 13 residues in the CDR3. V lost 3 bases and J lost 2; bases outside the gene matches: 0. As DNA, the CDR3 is TGTGCCACCTGGGATACCACTGGTTGGTTCAAGATATTT. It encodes CATWDTTGWFKIF.

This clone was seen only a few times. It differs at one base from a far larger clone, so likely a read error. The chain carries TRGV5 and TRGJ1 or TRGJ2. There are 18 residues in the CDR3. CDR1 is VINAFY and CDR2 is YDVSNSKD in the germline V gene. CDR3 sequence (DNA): TGTGCCACCCGGGACACCGGGCGGAGAGGCCATCGTTATTATAAGAAACTCTTT. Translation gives CATRDTGRRGHRYYKKLF.

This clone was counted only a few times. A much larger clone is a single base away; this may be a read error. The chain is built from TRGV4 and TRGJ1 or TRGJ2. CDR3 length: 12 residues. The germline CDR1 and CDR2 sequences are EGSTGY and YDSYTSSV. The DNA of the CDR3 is TGTGCCACCCGGGACCAACTTCCGGGGAAACTCTTT. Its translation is CATRDQLPGKLF.

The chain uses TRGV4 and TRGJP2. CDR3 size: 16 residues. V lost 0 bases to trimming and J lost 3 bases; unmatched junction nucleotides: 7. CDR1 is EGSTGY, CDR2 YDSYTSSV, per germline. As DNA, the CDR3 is TGTGCCACCTGGGATGGGCGAGGGGGTAGTGATTGGATCAAGACGTTT. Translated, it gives CATWDGRGGSDWIKTF.

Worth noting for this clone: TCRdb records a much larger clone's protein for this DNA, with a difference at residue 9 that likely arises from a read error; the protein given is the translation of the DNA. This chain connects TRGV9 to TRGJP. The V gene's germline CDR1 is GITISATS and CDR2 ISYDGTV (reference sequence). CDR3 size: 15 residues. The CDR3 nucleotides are TGTGCCTTGTGGGACGGGGAGTTGGCCAAAAAAATCAAGGTATTT. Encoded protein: CALWDGELAKKIKVF.

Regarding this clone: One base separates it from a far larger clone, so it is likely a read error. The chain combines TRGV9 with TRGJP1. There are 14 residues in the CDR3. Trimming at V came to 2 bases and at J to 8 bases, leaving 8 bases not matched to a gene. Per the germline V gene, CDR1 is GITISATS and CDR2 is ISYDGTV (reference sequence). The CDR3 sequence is CALWEAEGGWFKIF. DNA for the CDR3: TGTGCCTTGTGGGAGGCCGAGGGGGGTTGGTTCAAGATATTT.